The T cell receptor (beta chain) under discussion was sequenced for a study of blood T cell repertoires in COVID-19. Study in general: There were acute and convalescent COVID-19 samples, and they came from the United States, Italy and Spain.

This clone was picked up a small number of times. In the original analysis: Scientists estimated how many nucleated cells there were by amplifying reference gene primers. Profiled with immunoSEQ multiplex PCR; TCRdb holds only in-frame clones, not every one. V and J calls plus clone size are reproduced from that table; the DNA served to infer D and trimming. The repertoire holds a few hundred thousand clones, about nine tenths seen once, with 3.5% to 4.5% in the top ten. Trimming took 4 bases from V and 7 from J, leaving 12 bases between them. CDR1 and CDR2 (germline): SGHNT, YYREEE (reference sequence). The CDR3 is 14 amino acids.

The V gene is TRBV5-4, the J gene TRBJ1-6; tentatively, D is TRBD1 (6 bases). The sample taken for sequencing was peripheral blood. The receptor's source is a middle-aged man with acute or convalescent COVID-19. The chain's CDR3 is CASSRPGQNSPLHF. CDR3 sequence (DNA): TGTGCCAGCAGCAGACCGGGACAAAATTCACCCCTCCACTTT.